The 13 T cell receptor beta chains below were found in one sample sequenced in a study of shared clonotypes between healthy human individuals. Sequencing used immunoSEQ multiplex PCR; TCRdb keeps in-frame clones, though not all of them. Of around 2,000,000 clones in the sample, roughly 95% were seen once. The naive CD8 population came from CD45RO-negative cells selected for CCR7, without terminally differentiated effector memory CD45RA+ cells. What was sequenced was naive CD8+ T cells sorted from blood. The receptors were sampled from a man between 18 and 29 years old in good health.

The CDR3 coding sequence is TGTGCCAGCAGCTCATTCGAGGGGGGGACACCCTACGAGCAGTACTTC. It encodes CASSSFEGGTPYEQYF. This rearrangement joins TRBV7-9 to TRBJ2-7, with a tentative D call TRBD2 (7 bases). Deletions cut 4 bases from V and 2 bases from J, with 18 bases between. CDR1 SEHNR and CDR2 FQNEAQ come from the germline V gene (reference sequence). This CDR3 is 16 amino acids long.

The chain employs TRBV2 and TRBJ2-1, with a tentative D call TRBD2 (5 bases). Trimming stripped 6 bases from V and 7 bases from J, with 13 bases between. Germline CDR1 SNHLY, CDR2 FYNNEI. The CDR3 totals 13 residues. The CDR3, as DNA: TGTGCCAGCAGGCCGGGCCCGGGGAATGAGCAGTTCTTC. Translating gives CASRPGPGNEQFF.

With respect to this clone: Germline and junction disagree at one end, which may indicate a read error. This sequence joins TRBV7-7 and TRBJ2-5; TRBD2 matches 10 bases. Germline-derived CDR1 and CDR2 are SSHAT and FNYEAQ (reference sequence). The CDR3 length is 16 residues. The chain's CDR3 is CASSLRTSGHQETQYF. CDR3 nucleotide sequence: TGTGCTAGCAGCTTACGGACTAGCGGCCACCAAGAGACCCAGTACTTC. Filled out from reference TRBV7-7 and TRBJ2-5, the complete variable domain reads GAGVSQSPRYKVTKRGQDVTLRCDPISSHATLYWYQQALGQGPEFLTYFNYEAQPDKSGLPSDRFSAERPEGSISTLTIQRTEQRDSAMYRCASSLRTSGHQETQYFGPGTRLLVL.

J is TRBJ1-5 and V is TRBV7-8; 9 bases map to TRBD1. The CDR3 runs 15 residues. With 0 bases clipped from V and 7 bases from J, the junction kept 4 bases outside the gene matches. Germline CDR1 is SGHVS and CDR2 is FQNEAQ. The CDR3: CASSLAGTGRQPQHF. The CDR3 nucleotides are TGTGCCAGCAGCTTAGCGGGGACAGGGAGGCAGCCCCAGCATTTT.

V is TRBV7-9 and J is TRBJ1-4; TRBD1 matches 10 bases. The germline gives CDR1 SEHNR, CDR2 FQNEAQ (reference sequence). The CDR3 contains 15 residues. J gave up 7 bases and V 5 bases, and 7 bases lay outside the gene matches. The CDR3 reads CASSPPGTGAEKLFF. The CDR3 bases are TGTGCCAGCAGCCCTCCCGGGACAGGGGCTGAAAAACTGTTTTTT. Together with reference TRBV7-9 and TRBJ1-4, the CDR3 gives the full variable domain: DTGVSQNPRHKITKRGQNVTFRCDPISEHNRLYWYRQTLGQGPEFLTYFQNEAQLEKSRLLSDRFSAERPKGSFSTLEIQRTEQGDSAMYLCASSPPGTGAEKLFFGSGTQLSVL.

The rearrangement joins TRBV6-6 to TRBJ2-5; 7 bases align to TRBD1. The V and J ends lost 6 bases and 5 bases, in that order; junction bases with no gene match: 6. Per the germline V gene, CDR1 is MNHNY and CDR2 is SVGAGI (reference sequence). This CDR3 spans 13 amino acids. Here the CDR3 reads CASRYRGGETQYF. The DNA for the CDR3 is TGTGCCAGCAGGTACAGGGGTGGCGAGACCCAGTACTTC.

The DNA for the CDR3 is TGTGCCAGCAGCCCAACAGGACTAGCGGAGAATGAGCAGTTCTTC. This translates into CASSPTGLAENEQFF. The chain has TRBV9 and TRBJ2-1; 10 nucleotides line up with TRBD2. This CDR3 is built from 15 residues. CDR1 and CDR2 (germline): SGDLS, YYNGEE. Trimming took 4 bases from V and 7 from J; bases not matched to a gene: 8.

The V call is TRBV19, the J call TRBJ2-3, with D hard to call. The CDR3 has 15 residues. V was trimmed by 5 bases and J by 3 bases, leaving 15 bases between them. Germline V gene data show CDR1 as LNHDA and CDR2 as SQIVND (reference sequence). The CDR3: CASSYDPTTTDTQYF. CDR3 in DNA: TGTGCCAGTAGTTACGACCCGACCACTACAGATACGCAGTATTTT.

The CDR3 DNA reads TGCGCCAGCACAGGGGGAGGGGGTCTTACGGGAAACACTGAAGCTTTCTTT. It is translated as CASTGGGGLTGNTEAFF. This rearrangement joins TRBV10-1 to TRBJ1-1; 7 bases map to TRBD1. The CDR3 is made up of 17 amino acids. Germline V gives CDR1 WNHNN, CDR2 SYGVQD (reference sequence). Trimming removed 7 bases from V and 2 bases from J; junction bases left unmatched: 16.

This rearrangement joins TRBV10-3 to TRBJ2-7, with D perhaps TRBD1 (5 bases). Germline CDR1 reads ENHRY; CDR2 reads SYGVKD. The CDR3 totals 15 residues. The V end was cut by 6 bases, the J end by 2 bases, with 17 bases between. DNA of the CDR3: TGTGCCATCAGCAGACTTTCCGACAGTACCTACGAGCAGTACTTC. Translation: CAISRLSDSTYEQYF.

Of note for this clone: Other DNA variants within this sample encode the same CDR3. The V and J genes are TRBV6-5 and TRBJ2-7; 10 nucleotides match TRBD1. This CDR3 contains 14 residues. V lost 6 bases, J lost 2 bases, and 4 bases stayed unmatched. Germline-derived CDR1 and CDR2 are MNHEY and SVGAGI. The CDR3 loop is CASRPGTGAYEQYF. The CDR3 DNA is TGTGCCAGCAGACCCGGGACAGGGGCCTACGAGCAGTACTTC.

The chain recombines TRBV7-3 with TRBJ2-2; 13 positions match TRBD2. The CDR3 runs to 19 residues. Germline CDR1 is SGHTA and CDR2 is FQGTGA. J lost 4 bases, V lost 4 bases, and 12 bases had no gene match. The chain's CDR3 is CASSSPRTSGSPGTGELFF. The DNA of the CDR3 is TGTGCCAGCAGCTCCCCTCGGACTAGCGGGAGTCCGGGCACCGGGGAGCTGTTTTTT.

Only one count was recorded for this clone. The chain couples TRBV6-6 to TRBJ1-2; D is undetermined. The CDR3 has 12 residues. Germline CDR1 reads MNHNY; CDR2 reads SVGAGI (reference sequence). V lost 7 bases, J lost 4 bases, and 10 bases lay in between. CDR3 DNA sequence: TGTGCCAGCACACAGTTCTCCTATGGCTACACCTTC. It is translated as CASTQFSYGYTF.